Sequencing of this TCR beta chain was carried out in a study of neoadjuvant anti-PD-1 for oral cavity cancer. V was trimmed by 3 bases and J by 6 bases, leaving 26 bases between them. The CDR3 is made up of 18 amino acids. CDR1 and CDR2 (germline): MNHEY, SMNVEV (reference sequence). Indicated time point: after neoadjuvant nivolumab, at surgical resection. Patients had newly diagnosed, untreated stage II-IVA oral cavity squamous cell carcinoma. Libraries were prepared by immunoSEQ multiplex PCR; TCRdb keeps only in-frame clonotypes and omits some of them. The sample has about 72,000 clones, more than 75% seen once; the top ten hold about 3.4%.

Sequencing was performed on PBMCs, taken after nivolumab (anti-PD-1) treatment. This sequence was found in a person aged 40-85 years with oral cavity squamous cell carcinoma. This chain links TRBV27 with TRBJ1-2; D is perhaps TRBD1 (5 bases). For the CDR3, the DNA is TGTGCCAGCAGTTTTGGAGGGTCGGGACCCTTCCTTAAAAATGGCTACACCTTC. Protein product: CASSFGGSGPFLKNGYTF.